A single sample gave rise to the 28 T cell receptor beta chains below, sequenced in a study of T-cell memory formation after mild COVID-19. TCRdb re-called the 5' RACE reads through MiXCR, storing one row per CDR3 protein. The sample gives 150,000 to 200,000 distinct CDR3 sequences, more than 14% of which show up once; roughly 13% is in the top ten. The sample consisted of PBMCs or a T cell subset sorted from them (not recorded which). Source of these receptors: an adult woman who had mild COVID-19 (a few samples of this study predate the infection). Cell type and time point are not known.

The chain recombines TRBV5-1 with TRBJ2-1; D gene uncertain. This CDR3 is built from 15 residues. V was cut by 4 bases and J by 2 bases, with 13 bases left in between. The germline gives CDR1 SGHRS, CDR2 YFSETQ. The CDR3 region is CASSRIQSPYNEQFF. Written as DNA, the CDR3 is TGCGCCAGCAGCCGGATCCAATCCCCCTACAATGAGCAGTTCTTC.

V and J are TRBV29-1 and TRBJ2-1; 7 bases align to TRBD1. CDR1 and CDR2 (germline): SQVTM, ANQGSEA. The V gene end was trimmed by 7 bases and the J gene end by 7 bases; junction bases not matched to a gene: 13. The CDR3 runs to 14 residues. The chain's CDR3 is CSARTGQRSNEQFF. In DNA form, the CDR3 reads TGCAGCGCCAGGACGGGACAGCGATCAAATGAGCAGTTCTTC.

This clonotype was observed a handful of times. The CDR3 coding sequence is TGCGCCAGCAGCCAATGGACAGGGGTGGACACCGGGGAGCTGTTTTTT. Translated: CASSQWTGVDTGELFF. The V gene is TRBV4-3, the J gene TRBJ2-2; 9 nucleotides line up with TRBD1. CDR1 LGHNA and CDR2 YSLEER come from the germline V gene. The CDR3 contains 16 residues. The junction had 4 bases not matched to a gene; V was cut back by 2 bases and J by 3 bases.

The genes are TRBV27 and TRBJ2-2; 9 nucleotides match TRBD1. Germline CDR1 is MNHEY and CDR2 is SMNVEV (reference sequence). V shed 7 bases and J 5 bases; nucleotides not matched to a gene: 5. This CDR3 contains 14 residues. CDR3 coding DNA: TGTGCCAGCACCCAGGACAGGGGTACCGGGGAGCTGTTTTTT. Amino acid sequence: CASTQDRGTGELFF.

This clonotype was observed a handful of times. The chain recombines TRBV20-1 with TRBJ2-5; no reliable D call. CDR3 size: 12 residues. V lost 8 bases, J lost 6 bases, and 16 bases lay in between. Germline CDR1 reads DFQATT; CDR2 reads SNEGSKA (reference sequence). As DNA, the CDR3 is TGCAGTCCAAGAGGACCCCCCCAGACCCAGTACTTC. Translating it yields CSPRGPPQTQYF.

This clonotype was picked up many times. This rearrangement joins TRBV27 to TRBJ2-1; D gene ambiguous. This CDR3 region has 15 residues. Germline V lookup: CDR1 MNHEY, CDR2 SMNVEV (reference sequence). The ends were cut back, 3 bases at V and 0 bases at J, with 9 bases in the middle. CDR3 sequence (DNA): TGTGCCAGCAGTTTGGACCCGAGCTCCTACAATGAGCAGTTCTTC. Its protein product is CASSLDPSSYNEQFF.

This clonotype was observed a few times. J is TRBJ1-1 and V is TRBV14, with 9 positions matching TRBD1. J was trimmed by 10 bases and V by 0 bases; bases with no gene match: 6. The CDR3 extends over 14 amino acids. Per germline, CDR1 SGHDN and CDR2 FVKESK. CDR3 protein: CASSQDTGGSSAFF. CDR3 bases: TGTGCCAGCAGCCAAGATACAGGGGGCTCATCAGCTTTCTTT.

The genes are TRBV6-5 and TRBJ1-1; D gene ambiguous. Germline lookup yields CDR1 MNHEY and CDR2 SVGAGI. Trimming stripped 0 bases from V and 6 bases from J, with 20 bases between. The CDR3 runs to 17 residues. CDR3 residues: CASSYSNSGTVSAEAFF. The CDR3 bases are TGTGCCAGCAGTTACTCGAACTCCGGCACCGTCTCCGCTGAAGCTTTCTTT.

In this sample, this clonotype turned up a few times. This sequence joins TRBV29-1 and TRBJ2-7; 8 bases are shared with TRBD1. This CDR3 has 15 residues. Per the germline V gene, CDR1 is SQVTM and CDR2 is ANQGSEA. With V trimmed by 5 bases and J by 6 bases, 15 bases remained unmatched. The DNA for the CDR3 is TGCAGCGTTCGCATTACCGGGACAGGAGCTGGCGAGCAGTACTTC. This sequence encodes CSVRITGTGAGEQYF.

The rearrangement links TRBV9 to TRBJ2-7, with 13 bases aligning to TRBD2. The V and J ends lost 2 bases and 2 bases, in that order; junction bases with no gene match: 1. CDR3 length equals 15 residues. CDR1 and CDR2 (germline): SGDLS, YYNGEE. The CDR3 coding sequence is TGTGCCAGCAGCGTGACTAGCGGGAGGACCTACGAGCAGTACTTC. Residues: CASSVTSGRTYEQYF.

There are a few counts of this clonotype. One end of the junction does not line up with germline, which may come from a read error. The V gene is TRBV7-9, the J gene TRBJ2-1; 7 positions match TRBD1. This CDR3 has 15 amino acids. In germline, CDR1 is SEHNR, CDR2 FQNEAQ (reference sequence). The chain's CDR3 is CASSLVQGTYNEHFF. The CDR3 nucleotides are TGTGCCAGCAGCTTAGTACAGGGGACCTACAATGAGCATTTCTTC. The whole variable domain, remainder taken from reference TRBV7-9 and TRBJ2-1, is DTGVSQNPRHKITKRGQNVTFRCDPISEHNRLYWYRQTLGQGPEFLTYFQNEAQLEKSRLLSDRFSAERPKGSFSTLEIQRTEQGDSAMYLCASSLVQGTYNEHFFGPGTRLTVL.

The chain is built from TRBV7-2 and TRBJ2-2; TRBD2 is a possible D gene (6 bases). The germline V gene encodes CDR1 SGHTA and CDR2 FQGNSA. The CDR3 has 17 amino acids. V was pared by 0 bases and J by 2 bases, with 13 bases between. The CDR3 nucleotides read TGTGCCAGCAGCTTAGCAGGTTTCGGACTAAACACCGGGGAGCTGTTTTTT. This gives the protein CASSLAGFGLNTGELFF.

This clonotype was seen many times. This chain joins TRBV12-3 or TRBV12-4 and TRBJ2-5, with D perhaps TRBD1 or TRBD2 (6 bases each). The V end lost 3 bases, the J end lost 5 bases, and 13 bases lay between the germline ends. This CDR3 is 14 amino acids long. CDR3 sequence reads: CASSFGRGRETQYF. The DNA of the CDR3 is TGTGCCAGCAGTTTTGGTCGGGGGCGGGAGACCCAGTACTTC.

The rearrangement uses TRBV7-2 and TRBJ2-3; 9 nucleotides match TRBD2. V trimming: 1 base; J trimming: 2 bases; junction bases outside the gene matches: 4. Germline CDR1 and CDR2: SGHTA and FQGNSA. This CDR3 spans 16 amino acids. CDR3 protein: CASSLVAGGTTDTQYF. The CDR3 nucleotides are TGTGCCAGCAGCTTAGTGGCGGGAGGGACCACAGATACGCAGTATTTT.

The chain employs TRBV7-9 and TRBJ2-7; 8 bases align to TRBD1. V shed 5 bases and J 6 bases; nucleotides not matched to a gene: 6. This CDR3 comprises 13 residues. From germline, CDR1 is SEHNR and CDR2 FQNEAQ (reference sequence). The CDR3 coding sequence is TGTGCCAGCAGCGCCGGACAGGGATTCGAGCAGTACTTC. Amino acids: CASSAGQGFEQYF.

The rearrangement links TRBV14 to TRBJ2-7, with 8 bases identical to TRBD2. Germline values: CDR1 SGHDN, CDR2 FVKESK. The V gene end was trimmed by 6 bases and the J gene end by 2 bases; junction bases not matched to a gene: 9. The CDR3 has 15 residues. In nucleotides, the CDR3 is TGTGCCAGCAGACCCCTGGGAGCGGGGGCCTACGAGCAGTACTTC. It encodes CASRPLGAGAYEQYF.

About this clonotype: A read error may explain this, as a much larger clone is one base away. The CDR3 bases are TGTGCCAGCAGACGATCGCGGGCCCAAGAGACCCAGTACTTC. It yields the protein CASRRSRAQETQYF. The chain carries TRBV11-1 and TRBJ2-5, with D maybe TRBD2 (5 bases). Trimming stripped 6 bases from V and 1 base from J, with 12 bases between. The CDR3 sequence is 14 residues long. CDR1 and CDR2 from the germline V gene are SGHAT and FQDESV (reference sequence).

The V and J genes are TRBV5-1 and TRBJ2-7, with D perhaps matching TRBD1 (5 bases). The CDR3 consists of 14 residues. V was cut by 1 base and J by 3 bases, with 11 bases left in between. Germline values: CDR1 SGHRS, CDR2 YFSETQ. The CDR3 spells CASSLSQGNYEQYF. The CDR3 DNA follows: TGCGCCAGCAGCTTGTCGCAGGGTAACTACGAGCAGTACTTC.

The CDR3 sequence is CASSQWVRGTENNEQFF. As DNA, the CDR3 is TGCGCCAGCAGTCAATGGGTCCGAGGAACCGAAAACAATGAGCAGTTCTTC. The chain combines TRBV23-1 with TRBJ2-1; D gene ambiguous. TRBV23-1 counts as an open reading frame of uncertain function. The CDR3 covers 17 residues. Trimming left V 1 base short and J 5 bases short, with 18 bases between.

This clonotype was recorded a few times. The chain is built from TRBV28 and TRBJ2-1; 7 positions agree with TRBD2. The V segment lost 5 bases and the J segment 7 bases; nucleotides outside the gene matches: 8. Germline V gene lookup returns CDR1 MDHEN and CDR2 SYDVKM. This CDR3 contains 14 residues. The CDR3 reads CASSTGLPRNEQFF. DNA for the CDR3: TGTGCCAGCAGTACGGGACTACCGAGGAATGAGCAGTTCTTC.

This chain connects TRBV7-8 to TRBJ2-7; 7 bases map to TRBD1. This CDR3 is built from 14 residues. CDR1 SGHVS and CDR2 FQNEAQ come from the germline V gene. J was trimmed by 3 bases and V by 3 bases; bases with no gene match: 5. The CDR3 nucleotides are TGTGCCAGCAGCTTCAGGGGGAATAGCTACGAGCAGTACTTC. Translated, it gives CASSFRGNSYEQYF.

This clonotype was observed a handful of times. The chain uses TRBV7-2 and TRBJ1-2; no clear D gene. This CDR3 has 13 residues. Germline loops: CDR1 SGHTA, CDR2 FQGNSA. V was shortened by 4 bases and J by 2 bases, with 8 bases between the two germline ends. The DNA for the CDR3 is TGTGCCAGCAGCTCCCAGATGAACTATGGCTACACCTTC. It specifies CASSSQMNYGYTF.

This clonotype was detected only a few times. This chain uses TRBV19 with TRBJ2-6; D is ambiguous. The CDR3 extends over 16 amino acids. V lost 2 bases and J 6 bases, leaving 14 bases between the germline ends. From germline, CDR1 is LNHDA and CDR2 SQIVND (reference sequence). CDR3 amino acids: CASSILGPYEANVLTF. The CDR3 nucleotides read TGTGCCAGTAGTATACTCGGGCCCTATGAGGCCAACGTCCTGACTTTC. Full variable domain (rest looked up from reference TRBV19 and TRBJ2-6): DGGITQSPKYLFRKEGQNVTLSCEQNLNHDAMYWYRQDPGQGLRLIYYSQIVNDFQKGDIAEGYSVSREKKESFPLTVTSAQKNPTAFYLCASSILGPYEANVLTFGAGSRLTVL.

The V gene is TRBV30, the J gene TRBJ2-7; 7 bases are shared with TRBD1. The CDR3 covers 15 residues. The V segment lost 6 bases and the J segment 2 bases; nucleotides outside the gene matches: 13. Germline values: CDR1 GTSNPN, CDR2 SVGIG (reference sequence). The CDR3 DNA sequence: TGTGCCTGCCTCCGGGACAGAGGTCTGGCCTACGAGCAGTACTTC. Translated, it gives CACLRDRGLAYEQYF.

V gene TRBV7-2 combines with J gene TRBJ2-7; D is possibly TRBD1 (5 bases). Germline V gene lookup returns CDR1 SGHTA and CDR2 FQGNSA. Trimming pared 5 bases from V and 3 bases from J, leaving 8 bases between. The CDR3 extends over 12 amino acids. The CDR3 loop is CASSNRSYEQYF. CDR3 nucleotide sequence: TGTGCCAGCAGCAACAGGAGCTACGAGCAGTACTTC.

This chain uses TRBV5-1 with TRBJ1-2; no definite D call. Trimming left V 4 bases short and J 6 bases short, with 13 bases between. CDR3 length equals 13 residues. Germline values: CDR1 SGHRS, CDR2 YFSETQ. The CDR3 DNA follows: TGCGCCAGCAGCAGGCTACAAGACAATGGCTACACCTTC. Protein product: CASSRLQDNGYTF.

This clonotype was seen at least ten times. The chain employs TRBV7-9 and TRBJ2-4; D possibly corresponds to TRBD1 (6 bases). Germline values: CDR1 SEHNR, CDR2 FQNEAQ (reference sequence). This CDR3 region has 15 residues. Trimming pared 5 bases from V and 8 bases from J, leaving 19 bases between. CDR3 residues: CASSRTEEFGDIQYF. In nucleotides, the CDR3 is TGTGCCAGCAGCCGGACAGAGGAATTCGGAGACATTCAGTACTTC.

This chain connects TRBV7-8 to TRBJ1-5; possibly TRBD1 for D (5 bases). The germline V gene has CDR1 SGHVS and CDR2 FQNEAQ. The CDR3 has 15 residues. Trimming cost V 5 bases and J 12 bases, with 23 bases left between them. This chain's CDR3 is CASSLAPGTPRSQHF. The CDR3 nucleotides are TGTGCCAGCAGCCTTGCCCCCGGGACCCCCAGGAGCCAGCATTTT.